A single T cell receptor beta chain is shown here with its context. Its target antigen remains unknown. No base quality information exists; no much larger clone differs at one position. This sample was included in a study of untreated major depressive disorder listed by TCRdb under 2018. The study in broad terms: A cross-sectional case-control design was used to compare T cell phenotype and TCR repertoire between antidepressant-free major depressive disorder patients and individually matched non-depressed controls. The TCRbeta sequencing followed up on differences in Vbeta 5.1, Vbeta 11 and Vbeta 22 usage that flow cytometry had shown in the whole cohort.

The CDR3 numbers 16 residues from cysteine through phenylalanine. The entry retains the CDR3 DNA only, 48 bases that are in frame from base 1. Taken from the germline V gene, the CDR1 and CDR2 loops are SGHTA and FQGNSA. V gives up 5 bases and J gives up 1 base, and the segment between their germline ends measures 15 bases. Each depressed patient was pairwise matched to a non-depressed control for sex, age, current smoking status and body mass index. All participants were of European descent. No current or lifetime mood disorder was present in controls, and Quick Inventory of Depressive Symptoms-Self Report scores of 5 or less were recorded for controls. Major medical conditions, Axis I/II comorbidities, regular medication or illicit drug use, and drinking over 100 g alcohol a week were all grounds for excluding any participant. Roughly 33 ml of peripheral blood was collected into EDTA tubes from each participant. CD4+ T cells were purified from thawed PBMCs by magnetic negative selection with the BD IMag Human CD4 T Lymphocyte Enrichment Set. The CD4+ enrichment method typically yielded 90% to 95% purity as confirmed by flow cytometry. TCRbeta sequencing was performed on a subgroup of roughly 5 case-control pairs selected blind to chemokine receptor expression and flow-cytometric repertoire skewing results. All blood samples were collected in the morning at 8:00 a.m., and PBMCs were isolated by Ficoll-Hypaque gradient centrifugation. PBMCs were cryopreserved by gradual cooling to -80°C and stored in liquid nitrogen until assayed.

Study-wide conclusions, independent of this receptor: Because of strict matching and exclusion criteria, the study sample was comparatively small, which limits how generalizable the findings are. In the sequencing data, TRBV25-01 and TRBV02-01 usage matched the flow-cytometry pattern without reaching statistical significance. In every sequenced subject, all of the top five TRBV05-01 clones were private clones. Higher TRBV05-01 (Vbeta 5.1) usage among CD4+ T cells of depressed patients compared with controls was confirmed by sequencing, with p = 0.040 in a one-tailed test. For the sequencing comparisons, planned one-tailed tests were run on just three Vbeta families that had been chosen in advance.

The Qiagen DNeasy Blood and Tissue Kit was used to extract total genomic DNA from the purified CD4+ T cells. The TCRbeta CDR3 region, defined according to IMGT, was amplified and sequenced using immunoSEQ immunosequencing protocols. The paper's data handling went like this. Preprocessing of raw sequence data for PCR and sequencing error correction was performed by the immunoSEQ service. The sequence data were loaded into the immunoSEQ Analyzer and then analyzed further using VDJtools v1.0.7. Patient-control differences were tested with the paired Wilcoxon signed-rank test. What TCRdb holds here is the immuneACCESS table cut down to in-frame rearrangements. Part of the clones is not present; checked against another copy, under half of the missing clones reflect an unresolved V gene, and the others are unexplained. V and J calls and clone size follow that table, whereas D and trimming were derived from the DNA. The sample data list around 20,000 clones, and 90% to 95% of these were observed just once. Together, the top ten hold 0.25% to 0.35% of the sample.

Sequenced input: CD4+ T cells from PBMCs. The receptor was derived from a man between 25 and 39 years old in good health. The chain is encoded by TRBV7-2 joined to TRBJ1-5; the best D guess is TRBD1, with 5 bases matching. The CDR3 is CASSQLAGLSNQPQHF. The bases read TGTGCCAGCAGCCAGCTAGCAGGGCTGAGCAATCAGCCCCAGCATTTT. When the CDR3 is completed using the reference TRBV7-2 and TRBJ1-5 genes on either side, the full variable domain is GAGVSQSPSNKVTEKGKDVELRCDPISGHTALYWYRQSLGQGLEFLIYFQGNSAPDKSGLPSDRFSAERTGGSVSTLTIQRTQQEDSAVYLCASSQLAGLSNQPQHFGDGTRLSIL.